This TCR beta chain was recorded in a study of T-cell reconstitution after alpha-beta-depleted transplantation in children. The germline gives CDR1 ENHRY, CDR2 SYGVKD. Trimming took 8 bases from V and 1 from J; bases not matched to a gene: 2. CDR3 length: 13 amino acids. The study, taken as a whole, reports: High day-60 TCRbeta diversity in some patients came from surviving recipient T cells and thymic progenitors. Reportedly, only several hundred clones from non-depleted graft cells drove alpha-beta T-cell counts at about two months. Newly generated T cells supplied most T-cell counts and diversity one year post-transplant.

About this clonotype: Its antigen is still unknown.

Unique molecular identifiers tagged the TCRbeta library. One entry per CDR3 protein results from TCRdb running MiXCR on the PCR reads. The sample yields 500,000 to 650,000 distinct CDR3 sequences, 9.5% to 12% seen once. This clonotype originated in a female patient aged 2-9 years who had a stem cell transplant for aplastic anemia, so the T cells may come from the graft donor. Sequenced material: PBMCs, mostly from graft donor cells, taken 180 days after TCRalphabeta/CD19-depleted stem cell transplant. V is TRBV10-3 and J is TRBJ2-1; 7 nucleotides match TRBD2. The CDR3: CAIAGESYNEQFF. CDR3 nucleotides: TGTGCCATCGCGGGGGAGTCCTACAATGAGCAGTTCTTC.